The present T cell receptor beta chain was sequenced within a study of T cells in localized non-small cell lung cancer. Sequencing was performed with immunoSEQ multiplex PCR; in TCRdb, only in-frame clones are kept and a portion is missing. The table records fewer than 20,000 clones, approximately 87% of them present only once. Findings and limits, study-wide: In uninvolved adjacent lung, T cell clonality reached its highest value, exceeding tumor.

J was trimmed by 7 bases and V by 6 bases; bases with no gene match: 9. CDR3 size: 15 residues. CDR1 MNHNY and CDR2 SVGAGI come from the germline V gene (reference sequence). About this clone itself: Its antigen remains unknown.

The chain couples TRBV6-6 to TRBJ2-1; 10 bases map to TRBD1. This clonotype was sampled from a male donor at least 60 years old with stage II lung adenocarcinoma. The input for sequencing was peripheral blood mononuclear cells, taken before any cancer treatment. CDR3 bases: TGTGCCAGCAGCCCTACGCGGGACAGGGGAAATGAGCAGTTCTTC. Amino acids: CASSPTRDRGNEQFF.